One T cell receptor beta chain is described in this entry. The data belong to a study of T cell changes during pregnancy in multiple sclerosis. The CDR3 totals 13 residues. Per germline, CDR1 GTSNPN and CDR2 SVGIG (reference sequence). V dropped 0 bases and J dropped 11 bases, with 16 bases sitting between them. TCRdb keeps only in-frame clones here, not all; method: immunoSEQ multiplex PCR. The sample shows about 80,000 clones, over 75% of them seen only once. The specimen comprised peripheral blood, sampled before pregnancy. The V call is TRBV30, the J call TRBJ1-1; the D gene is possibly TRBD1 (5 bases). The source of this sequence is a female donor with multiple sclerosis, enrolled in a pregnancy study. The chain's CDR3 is CAWSVTPGTVAFF. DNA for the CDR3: TGTGCCTGGAGTGTTACCCCCGGGACTGTCGCTTTCTTT.